This entry lists 2 T cell receptor beta chains sequenced from one sample in a study of shared clonotypes between healthy human individuals. TCRdb's table, derived via immunoSEQ multiplex PCR, lists solely in-frame clones and lacks some. The sample has about 2 million clones; 85% to 95% are singletons. Sequencing was carried out using naive CD4+ T cells sorted from blood. Regarding subset: CD45RA+ positively selected. The receptors were sampled from a man aged 18 to 30 in good health.

To note about this clone: A read error may produce the germline difference seen at one junction end. This CDR3 is also generated by other DNA sequences in the sample. This rearrangement joins TRBV30 to TRBJ2-5; D unclear. There are 12 residues in the CDR3. Germline-derived CDR1 and CDR2 are GTSNPN and SVGIG (reference sequence). The CDR3 protein is CAWSPGQETQYF. The CDR3 bases are TGCGCCTGGAGTCCTGGCCAAGAGACCCAGTACTTC.

The chain employs TRBV27 and TRBJ2-3; D not certain. From germline, CDR1 is MNHEY and CDR2 SMNVEV (reference sequence). The length of the CDR3 is 14 residues. Trimming stripped 5 bases from V and 1 base from J, with 10 bases between. The CDR3 is CASSHRGGTDTQYF. DNA for the CDR3: TGTGCCAGCAGTCATCGTGGGGGCACAGATACGCAGTATTTT.